This TCR beta chain was documented in a study of cytomegalovirus exposure and HLA in healthy donors. Overall study: Across some 400 genotyped donors, just over 80% landed in the Caucasian-associated ancestry cluster.

The CDR3 is made up of 14 amino acids. CDR1 is GTSNPN and CDR2 is SVGIG in the germline V gene (reference sequence). Between the trimmed V and J ends, which lost 2 bases and 7 bases, there was a span of 18 bases. With 60 Vbeta and 13 Jbeta primers, the PCR was carried out. Authors' analysis steps: Unique TCR beta chains numbered around 75 million in a later analysis, with around 12 million shared. TCRdb's copy holds only in-frame clones and misses some; the assay was immunoSEQ multiplex PCR. The V and J calls and the clone size are those of that table, but D and trimming were determined from the DNA. Among about 130,000 clones listed, around three quarters were seen once.

The chain uses TRBV30 and TRBJ2-7, with D unresolved. The receptor was isolated from a man younger than 45 in good health and CMV-seronegative. Sequenced material: PBMCs. CDR3 amino acids: CAWSPLVSIGEQYF. CDR3 sequence (DNA): TGTGCCTGGAGTCCTCTCGTTAGTATCGGTGAGCAGTACTTC.